This TCR beta chain was sequenced for a study of shared clonotypes between healthy human individuals. Here immunoSEQ multiplex PCR was the method, and the copy in TCRdb shows in-frame clones only, minus some. The repertoire has approximately 980,000 clones, 76% of them found once; the top ten carry roughly 1.5%. Germline V gene sequence: CDR1 SEHNR, CDR2 FQNEAQ (reference sequence). V lost 6 bases to trimming and J lost 7 bases; unmatched junction nucleotides: 11. This CDR3 contains 15 residues. This receptor was obtained from a man aged 18-30 years in good health. The sequenced material came from memory CD4+ T cells sorted from blood. The sample's subset: CD45RA-negative fraction. This chain joins TRBV7-9 and TRBJ2-1, with 8 bases lining up with TRBD1. The chain's CDR3 is CASSSQGAVVNEQFF. CDR3 DNA sequence: TGTGCCAGCAGTTCTCAGGGGGCTGTCGTAAATGAGCAGTTCTTC.